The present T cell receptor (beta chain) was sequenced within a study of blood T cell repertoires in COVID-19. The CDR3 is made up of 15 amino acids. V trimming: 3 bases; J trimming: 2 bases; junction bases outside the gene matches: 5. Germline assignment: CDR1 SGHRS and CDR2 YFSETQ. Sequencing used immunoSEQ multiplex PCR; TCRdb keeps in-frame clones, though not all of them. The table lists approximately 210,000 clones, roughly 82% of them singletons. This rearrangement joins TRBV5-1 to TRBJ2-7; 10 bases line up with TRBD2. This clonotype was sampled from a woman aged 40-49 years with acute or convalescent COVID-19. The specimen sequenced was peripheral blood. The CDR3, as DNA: TGCGCCAGCAGCTCGGGACTAGCGACAACCTACGAGCAGTACTTC. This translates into CASSSGLATTYEQYF.